The entry below describes one TCR beta chain. Its antigen is unknown. The germline V gene has CDR1 LNHDA and CDR2 SQIVND (reference sequence). Germline trimming cut 6 bases from V and 0 bases from J; bases unmatched to any gene: 5. There are 15 residues in the CDR3. This sample is drawn from a study of Tregs in tolerant kidney transplant recipients. Study observations and caveats: Expanding Tregs on activated donor B cells appeared to best identify donor-specific TCRbeta clones. Findings come from small patient numbers and require larger validation.

Data came from immunoSEQ multiplex PCR; TCRdb stores just in-frame clones and leaves some out. The sample yields hundreds of thousands of clones, about 86% seen once. Thawed PBMCs were FACS-sorted into unstimulated CD4+CD25+CD127- regulatory T cells, CD4+CD25- non-regulatory cells, CD4 and CD8 cells. The sequenced sample consisted of CD4+ T cells from blood. V gene TRBV19 combines with J gene TRBJ2-7; 10 bases line up with TRBD1. This sequence was found in a human donor in good health. The CDR3 here is CASSMGQGSSYEQYF. The CDR3 DNA sequence: TGTGCCAGTAGCATGGGACAGGGGAGCTCCTACGAGCAGTACTTC.